This T cell receptor (beta chain) was recovered during a study of identical twins. To note about this clonotype: The antigen is unknown.

Donors were all healthy Caucasians. From the 5' RACE reads, TCRdb called clonotypes with MiXCR, one entry per CDR3 protein. The data show about 220,000 distinct CDR3 sequences, 6.5% to 9% seen once. Study-wide results and caveats: Out-of-frame TCR alpha sharing in monozygotic twins exceeded recombination model predictions. Out-of-frame beta chain sequences displayed weaker excess sharing between twins. Carriage of fewer insertions was seen in abundant cord blood beta clonotypes, whereas memory repertoires showed none.

From germline, CDR1 is MNHNS and CDR2 SASEGT. V was pared by 7 bases and J by 1 base, with 3 bases of the junction left unmatched. The CDR3 covers 13 residues. Another study also made use of these data, one on yellow fever vaccine responses in identical twins.

This chain joins TRBV6-1 and TRBJ1-1, with TRBD1 matching over 7 bases. The receptor was isolated from a woman aged 18-29 years in good health. Material for sequencing was CD8+ T cells sorted from blood. As DNA, the CDR3 is TGTGCCAGCAAGCAGGGGGGGAACACTGAAGCTTTCTTT. As protein: CASKQGGNTEAFF.